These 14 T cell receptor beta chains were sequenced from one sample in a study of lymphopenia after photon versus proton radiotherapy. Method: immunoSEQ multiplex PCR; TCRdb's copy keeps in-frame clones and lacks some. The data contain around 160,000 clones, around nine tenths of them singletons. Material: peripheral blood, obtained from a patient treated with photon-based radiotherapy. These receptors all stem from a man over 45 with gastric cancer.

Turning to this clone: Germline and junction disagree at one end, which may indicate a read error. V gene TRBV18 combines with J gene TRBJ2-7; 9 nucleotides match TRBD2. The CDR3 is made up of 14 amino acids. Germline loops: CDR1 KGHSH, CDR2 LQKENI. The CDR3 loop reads CASSLDSGSSSPRF. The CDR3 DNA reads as TGTGCCAGCTCACTGGATAGCGGGAGCTCCAGCCCCCGGTTC.

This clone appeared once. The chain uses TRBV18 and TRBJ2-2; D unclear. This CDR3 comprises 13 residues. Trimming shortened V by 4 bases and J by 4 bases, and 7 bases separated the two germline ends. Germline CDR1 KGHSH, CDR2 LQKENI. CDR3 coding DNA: TGTGCCAGCTCACTGGCGGTCACCGGGGAGCTGTTTTTT. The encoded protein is CASSLAVTGELFF.

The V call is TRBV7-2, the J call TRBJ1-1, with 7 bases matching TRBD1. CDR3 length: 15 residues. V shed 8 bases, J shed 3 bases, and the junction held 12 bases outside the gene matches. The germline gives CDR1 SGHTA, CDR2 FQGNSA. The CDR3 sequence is CASGPRGGGDTEAFF. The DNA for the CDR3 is TGTGCCAGCGGACCACGAGGGGGCGGAGACACTGAAGCTTTCTTT.

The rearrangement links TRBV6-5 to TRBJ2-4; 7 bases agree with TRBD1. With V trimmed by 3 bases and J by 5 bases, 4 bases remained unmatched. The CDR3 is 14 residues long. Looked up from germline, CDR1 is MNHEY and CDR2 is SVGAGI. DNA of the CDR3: TGTGCCAGCAGTTATGGGGACAGCCAAAACATTCAGTACTTC. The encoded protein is CASSYGDSQNIQYF.

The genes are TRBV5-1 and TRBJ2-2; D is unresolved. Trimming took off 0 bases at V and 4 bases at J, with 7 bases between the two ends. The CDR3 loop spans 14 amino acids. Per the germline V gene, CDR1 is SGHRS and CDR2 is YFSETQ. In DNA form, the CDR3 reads TGCGCCAGCAGCTTGGCGGCAGCCACCGGGGAGCTGTTTTTT. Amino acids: CASSLAAATGELFF. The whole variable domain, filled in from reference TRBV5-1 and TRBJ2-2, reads KAGVTQTPRYLIKTRGQQVTLSCSPISGHRSVSWYQQTPGQGLQFLFEYFSETQRNKGNFPGRFSGRQFSNSRSEMNVSTLELGDSALYLCASSLAAATGELFFGEGSRLTVL.

CDR3 region: CASSRLPAGGSTDTQYF. The CDR3 DNA is TGTGCCAGCAGCCGATTGCCAGCGGGAGGGTCCACAGATACGCAGTATTTT. V gene TRBV7-3 combines with J gene TRBJ2-3; 10 bases align to TRBD2. The CDR3 extends over 17 amino acids. Looked up from germline, CDR1 is SGHTA and CDR2 is FQGTGA. The J segment lost 2 bases and the V segment lost 5 bases, leaving 10 bases of the junction unmatched. Together with reference TRBV7-3 and TRBJ2-3, the CDR3 gives the full variable domain: GAGVSQTPSNKVTEKGKYVELRCDPISGHTALYWYRQSLGQGPEFLIYFQGTGAADDSGLPNDRFFAVRPEGSVSTLKIQRTERGDSAVYLCASSRLPAGGSTDTQYFGPGTRLTVL.

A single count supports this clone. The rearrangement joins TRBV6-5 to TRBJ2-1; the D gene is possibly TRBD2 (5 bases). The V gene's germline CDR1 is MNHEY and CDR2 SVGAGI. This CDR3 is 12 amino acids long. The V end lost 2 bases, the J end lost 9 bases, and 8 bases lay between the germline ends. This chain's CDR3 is CASSYGSFEQFF. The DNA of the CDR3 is TGTGCCAGCAGTTACGGGAGTTTTGAGCAGTTCTTC.

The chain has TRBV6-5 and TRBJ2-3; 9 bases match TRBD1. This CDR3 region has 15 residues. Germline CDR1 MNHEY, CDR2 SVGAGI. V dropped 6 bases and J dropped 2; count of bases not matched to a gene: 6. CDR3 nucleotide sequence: TGTGCCAGCAGCCGAGACAGGGGGAACACAGATACGCAGTATTTT. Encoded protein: CASSRDRGNTDTQYF.

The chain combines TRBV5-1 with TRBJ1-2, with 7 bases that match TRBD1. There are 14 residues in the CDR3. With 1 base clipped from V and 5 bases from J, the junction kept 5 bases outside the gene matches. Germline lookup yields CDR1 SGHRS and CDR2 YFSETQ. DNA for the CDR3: TGCGCCAGCAGCTTGTCCGGGACAGCTTATGGCTACACCTTC. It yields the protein CASSLSGTAYGYTF.

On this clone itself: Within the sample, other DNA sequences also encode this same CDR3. This CDR3 is CAWSVGGAGNQPQHF. The CDR3 DNA follows: TGTGCCTGGAGTGTAGGGGGGGCTGGCAATCAGCCCCAGCATTTT. The chain is built from TRBV30 and TRBJ1-5; the D gene is possibly TRBD1 (6 bases). This CDR3 is built from 15 residues. Trimming removed 0 bases from V and 2 bases from J, with 11 bases in between. CDR1 is GTSNPN, CDR2 SVGIG, per germline (reference sequence).

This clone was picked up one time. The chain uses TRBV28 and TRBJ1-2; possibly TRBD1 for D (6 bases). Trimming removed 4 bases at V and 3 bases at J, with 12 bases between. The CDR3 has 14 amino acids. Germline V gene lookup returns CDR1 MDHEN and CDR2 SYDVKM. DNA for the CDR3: TGTGCCAGCAGTTCCCAGGGGCCGGACTATGGCTACACCTTC. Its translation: CASSSQGPDYGYTF.

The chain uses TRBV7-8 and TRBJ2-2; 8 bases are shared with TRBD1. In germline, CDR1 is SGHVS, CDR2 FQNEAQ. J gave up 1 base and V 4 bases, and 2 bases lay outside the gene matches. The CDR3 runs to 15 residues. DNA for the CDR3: TGTGCCAGCAGCTCACAGGGGGAGAACACCGGGGAGCTGTTTTTT. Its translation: CASSSQGENTGELFF.

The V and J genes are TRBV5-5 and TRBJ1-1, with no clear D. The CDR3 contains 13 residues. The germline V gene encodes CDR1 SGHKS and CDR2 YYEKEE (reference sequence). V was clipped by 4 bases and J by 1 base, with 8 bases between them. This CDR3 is CASSADGNTEAFF. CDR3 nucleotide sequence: TGTGCCAGCAGCGCCGACGGGAACACTGAAGCTTTCTTT.

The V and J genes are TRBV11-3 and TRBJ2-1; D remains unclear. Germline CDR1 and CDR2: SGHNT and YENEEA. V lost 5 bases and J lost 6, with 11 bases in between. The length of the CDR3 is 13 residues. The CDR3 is CASSKGQPNEQFF. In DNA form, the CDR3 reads TGTGCCAGCAGCAAGGGCCAACCCAATGAGCAGTTCTTC. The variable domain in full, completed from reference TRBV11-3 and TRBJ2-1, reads EAGVVQSPRYKIIEKKQPVAFWCNPISGHNTLYWYLQNLGQGPELLIRYENEEAVDDSQLPKDRFSAERLKGVDSTLKIQPAELGDSAVYLCASSKGQPNEQFFGPGTRLTVL.